The sequence of this T cell receptor (beta chain) was determined in a study of T cell responses to AZD1222 COVID-19 vaccine. Study findings and constraints: Donors were largely white British and mainly female; clonal diversity was possibly underestimated.

Some clones are missing from TCRdb's copy, which holds only in-frame ones; the method was immunoSEQ multiplex PCR. The data contain some 160,000 clones, 88% of them seen just once; the ten biggest clones take up more than 5%. This CDR3 contains 15 residues. Per the germline V gene, CDR1 is SGHTA and CDR2 is FQGNSA. V shed 6 bases and J shed 2 bases, with 16 bases lying between them. Notes on this clone: Its antigen is unknown.

The sequence was obtained from an adult in good health. This sequence joins TRBV7-2 and TRBJ1-1; tentative D call: TRBD1 (6 bases). The sequencing used peripheral blood, collected on day 0 of AZD1222 vaccination. DNA for the CDR3: TGTGCCAGCAGGATGGGACACCAATCCAACACTGAAGCTTTCTTT. This gives the protein CASRMGHQSNTEAFF. The full variable domain, completed using reference TRBV7-2 and TRBJ1-1, is GAGVSQSPSNKVTEKGKDVELRCDPISGHTALYWYRQSLGQGLEFLIYFQGNSAPDKSGLPSDRFSAERTGGSVSTLTIQRTQQEDSAVYLCASRMGHQSNTEAFFGQGTRLTVV.